These 14 T cell receptor beta chains were all obtained from the same sample, sequenced in a study of cytomegalovirus exposure and HLA in healthy donors. Produced via immunoSEQ multiplex PCR; TCRdb's table is partial and in-frame only. The sample records 45,000 to 55,000 clones, roughly 85% being singletons. The sequenced sample consisted of PBMCs. The receptors here all came from a woman aged 30 to 39 in good health and CMV-seronegative.

This clone has only one observation. The chain links TRBV9 to TRBJ2-1, with 7 bases fitting TRBD2. This CDR3 has 12 amino acids. Trimming cost V 5 bases and J 7 bases; bases outside gene matches: 3. Germline values: CDR1 SGDLS, CDR2 YYNGEE. This chain's CDR3 is CASSQAGNEQFF. In DNA, the CDR3 is TGTGCCAGCAGTCAAGCGGGAAATGAGCAGTTCTTC.

The chain employs TRBV7-3 and TRBJ2-5, with D possibly matching TRBD2 (6 bases). The CDR3 loop spans 15 amino acids. V shed 5 bases and J shed 3 bases, with 16 bases lying between them. Germline V gives CDR1 SGHTA, CDR2 FQGTGA. The CDR3 loop is CASSALGSGKETQYF. Written as DNA, the CDR3 is TGTGCCAGCAGCGCCCTGGGTAGCGGCAAAGAGACCCAGTACTTC.

The chain has TRBV10-3 and TRBJ2-5, with D perhaps matching TRBD2 (5 bases). CDR1 is ENHRY and CDR2 is SYGVKD in the germline V gene. The CDR3 totals 14 residues. Trimming removed 3 bases from V and 2 bases from J, with 10 bases in between. The CDR3 nucleotides read TGTGCCATCAGTGATCGGAAGCGGCAAGAGACCCAGTACTTC. This sequence encodes CAISDRKRQETQYF.

The rearrangement uses TRBV27 and TRBJ2-2; a possible D gene is TRBD1 (5 bases). Germline V gives CDR1 MNHEY, CDR2 SMNVEV (reference sequence). Trimming removed 0 bases at V and 13 bases at J, with 12 bases between. This CDR3 is 13 amino acids long. The CDR3 DNA sequence: TGTGCCAGCAGTTTATCGGACACTTCCAGGCTGTTTTTT. It specifies CASSLSDTSRLFF.

This sequence joins TRBV7-8 and TRBJ2-5, with TRBD1 matching over 10 bases. Per germline, CDR1 SGHVS and CDR2 FQNEAQ. V lost 1 base, J lost 6 bases, and 5 bases stayed unmatched. This CDR3 has 15 amino acids. The CDR3 reads CASSLDPGQGKTQYF. The CDR3 nucleotides read TGTGCCAGCAGCTTAGACCCGGGACAGGGGAAGACCCAGTACTTC.

The chain couples TRBV29-1 to TRBJ2-7; D not resolved. This CDR3 has 11 amino acids. The germline V and J ends were trimmed by 4 bases and 0 bases, with 4 bases remaining between them. Germline CDR1 SQVTM, CDR2 ANQGSEA. CDR3 protein: CSVGYSYEQYF. The CDR3 coding sequence is TGCAGCGTTGGTTACTCCTACGAGCAGTACTTC.

CDR3 region: CASSLAGTGNGYTF. The DNA of the CDR3 is TGCGCCAGCAGCTTGGCCGGGACAGGGAATGGCTACACCTTC. The chain carries TRBV5-1 and TRBJ1-2; 9 bases agree with TRBD1. Trimming cost V 0 bases and J 6 bases; bases outside gene matches: 3. Germline CDR1 and CDR2: SGHRS and YFSETQ. The CDR3 is 14 amino acids.

This sequence joins TRBV6-1 and TRBJ2-1, with 7 bases identical to TRBD1. The germline V gene encodes CDR1 MNHNS and CDR2 SASEGT. This CDR3 spans 15 amino acids. Trimming took 3 bases from V and 8 from J; bases not matched to a gene: 10. The CDR3 loop reads CASSDNVGGSDEQFF. CDR3 bases: TGTGCCAGCAGTGACAATGTAGGGGGCTCGGATGAGCAGTTCTTC.

V and J are TRBV6-1 and TRBJ1-5; D unresolved. In germline, CDR1 is MNHNS, CDR2 SASEGT. V was cut by 4 bases and J by 5 bases, with 9 bases left in between. The CDR3 sequence is 13 residues long. DNA of the CDR3: TGTGCCAGCAGTGTCCAAGGAGATCAGCCCCAGCATTTT. The encoded protein is CASSVQGDQPQHF.

This rearrangement joins TRBV29-1 to TRBJ1-2; 8 bases align to TRBD1. CDR1 is SQVTM, CDR2 ANQGSEA, per germline. V lost 4 bases to trimming and J lost 8 bases; unmatched junction nucleotides: 9. The CDR3 contains 13 residues. The CDR3: CSVASPTGEGYTF. In DNA, the CDR3 is TGCAGCGTTGCCTCGCCGACAGGGGAAGGCTACACCTTC.

The chain carries TRBV7-9 and TRBJ1-1, with D possibly matching TRBD1 (5 bases). V lost 4 bases to trimming and J lost 5 bases, with 14 bases between them. CDR1 SEHNR and CDR2 FQNEAQ come from the germline V gene (reference sequence). There are 14 residues in the CDR3. CDR3: CASSSQGWDTEAFF. CDR3 DNA: TGTGCCAGCAGCTCGCAGGGATGGGATACTGAAGCTTTCTTT. The variable domain in full, with the rest retrieved from reference TRBV7-9 and TRBJ1-1, is DTGVSQNPRHKITKRGQNVTFRCDPISEHNRLYWYRQTLGQGPEFLTYFQNEAQLEKSRLLSDRFSAERPKGSFSTLEIQRTEQGDSAMYLCASSSQGWDTEAFFGQGTRLTVV.

The chain carries TRBV6-1 and TRBJ2-7, with TRBD2 as a possible D gene (5 bases). Germline-derived CDR1 and CDR2 are MNHNS and SASEGT. The CDR3 sequence is 13 residues long. Trimming left V 11 bases short and J 2 bases short, with 16 bases between. CDR3 coding DNA: TGTGCCGGGCGGGTCGGACCAGCCTACGAGCAGTACTTC. Encoded protein: CAGRVGPAYEQYF.

V gene TRBV7-3 combines with J gene TRBJ2-3; 14 bases agree with TRBD2. The CDR3 runs 16 residues. Germline trimming cut 5 bases from V and 5 bases from J; bases unmatched to any gene: 6. Germline V gives CDR1 SGHTA, CDR2 FQGTGA. CDR3 sequence: CASSVTSGRAGDTQYF. The CDR3 bases are TGTGCCAGCAGCGTGACTAGCGGGAGGGCCGGAGATACGCAGTATTTT.

This sequence joins TRBV6-5 and TRBJ2-5, with 7 bases that match TRBD2. CDR1 is MNHEY, CDR2 SVGAGI, per germline. There are 16 residues in the CDR3. Losses at the gene ends were 0 bases for V and 5 bases for J; bases not matched to a gene: 9. The CDR3 region is CASSYSDGGEGETQYF. In nucleotides, the CDR3 is TGTGCCAGCAGTTACTCTGATGGAGGGGAGGGGGAGACCCAGTACTTC.